Listed below are T cell receptor beta chains from one sample, sequenced in a study of OX40 agonist ivuxolimab in advanced cancers. Sequencing was performed with immunoSEQ multiplex PCR; in TCRdb, only in-frame clones are kept and a portion is missing. Seen here are 49,000 or so clones, 75% to 85% observed once, and the top ten hold roughly 2.6%. This specimen was CD4+ or CD8+ T cells sorted from blood, taken in a trial of the OX40 agonist ivuxolimab. These receptors all come from an adult with an advanced solid tumor such as melanoma, head and neck, liver or kidney cancer. Both conserved end residues are part of each CDR3. A D gene is named only where the DNA matches it firmly. Clone size, where shown, is once, few, many, or a class for clones that have expanded.

V,D,J,size,DNA,CDR3
TRBV7-3,NA,TRBJ2-3,NA,TGTGCCAGCAGCTCGGGGGTGGTAGATACGCAGTATTTT,CASSSGVVDTQYF
TRBV15,TRBD1,TRBJ2-7,NA,TGTGCCACCAGCAGAGGAACCGGGACAGGGGCGCCCTACGAGCAGTACTTC,CATSRGTGTGAPYEQYF
TRBV5-6,TRBD2,TRBJ2-7,once,TGTGCCAGCAGCTCTCGGGGGGATGGCAACTACGAGCAGTACTTC,CASSSRGDGNYEQYF
TRBV18,NA,TRBJ1-6,NA,TGTGCCAGCTCACCACTTCCAGGTTTATCACCCCTCCACTTT,CASSPLPGLSPLHF
TRBV11-3,NA,TRBJ2-5,NA,TGTGCCAGCAGCTTAGGCTCGACAGAGGTGGAGACCCAGTACTTC,CASSLGSTEVETQYF
TRBV11-1,TRBD1,TRBJ2-7,NA,TGTGCCAGCAGCACCTCCGGGACAGCCCATCCCTACGAGCAGTACTTC,CASSTSGTAHPYEQYF
TRBV7-6,NA,TRBJ2-7,NA,TGTGCCAGCAGCGCAACAGGGCCCCACGAGCAGTACTTC,CASSATGPHEQYF
TRBV4-2,NA,TRBJ2-2,NA,TGTGCCAGCAGCCGGGGGGGCGGGCCGGTCGGGACCGGGGAGCTGTTTTTT,CASSRGGGPVGTGELFF
TRBV7-9,NA,TRBJ2-6,NA,TGTGCCAGCCACTCGGCTGGGGCCAACGTCCTGACTTTC,CASHSAGANVLTF
TRBV6-5,NA,TRBJ1-1,NA,TGTGCCAGCAAGCACGACAGGCCCTATCATGAAGCTTTCTTT,CASKHDRPYHEAFF
TRBV30,TRBD2,TRBJ2-3,NA,TGTGCCTGGAGCAATGGACTAGCGGGGTCCACAGGTACGCAGTATTTT,CAWSNGLAGSTGTQYF
TRBV6-6,NA,TRBJ1-3,NA,TGTGCCAGCAGTCGACTTGACTCTGGAAACACCATATATTTT,CASSRLDSGNTIYF
TRBV19,TRBD1,TRBJ2-3,NA,TGTGCCAGTAGTATAGTGTCCATCGGACAGGGGCGGGCAGATGCGCAGTATTTT,CASSIVSIGQGRADAQYF
TRBV29-1,NA,TRBJ1-3,NA,TGCAGCGCGCAGCGGGGGACCTCTGGAAACACCATATATTTT,CSAQRGTSGNTIYF
TRBV4-3,NA,TRBJ1-1,NA,TGCGCCAGCAGCCAAATCGGTCAGAACACTGAAGCTTTCTTT,CASSQIGQNTEAFF
TRBV7-2,NA,TRBJ2-1,NA,TGTGCCAGCTCCTTGGCGGCCAATATTTACAATGAGCAGTTCTTC,CASSLAANIYNEQFF
TRBV18,TRBD1,TRBJ2-7,NA,TGTGCCAGCTCAGGGACAGGCTACGAGCAGTACTTC,CASSGTGYEQYF
TRBV5-4,TRBD2,TRBJ2-5,once,TGTGCCAGCAGCCAAGCTAGCGGGAGGGAGACCCAGTACTTC,CASSQASGRETQYF
TRBV4-1,NA,TRBJ2-7,once,TGCGCCAGCAGCCAACCCCCCGCGGGCTCGAGCTACGAGCAGTACTTC,CASSQPPAGSSYEQYF
TRBV6-1,NA,TRBJ2-4,once,TGTGCCAGCAGTGAAACTCGGCACATTCAGTACTTC,CASSETRHIQYF
TRBV12-5,TRBD2,TRBJ2-5,NA,TGTGCTAGTGGTTTGGTAGGCGCGGGGGGGGGTCAAGAGACCCAGTACTTC,CASGLVGAGGGQETQYF
TRBV9,NA,TRBJ1-1,once,TGTGCCAGCGCCAGGGTTTTGAACACTGAAGCTTTCTTT,CASARVLNTEAFF
TRBV19,TRBD2,TRBJ2-2,NA,TGTGCCAGTAGTTCTAGCGGGGGGGACACCGGGGAGCTGTTTTTT,CASSSSGGDTGELFF
TRBV10-3,TRBD2,TRBJ2-3,NA,TGTGCCATCAGTGATGGAAGCGGGATGGGGGATACGCAGTATTTT,CAISDGSGMGDTQYF
TRBV7-9,NA,TRBJ2-1,NA,TGTGCCAGCAGCTTGGCCAACGAACACAATGAGCAGTTCTTC,CASSLANEHNEQFF
TRBV7-9,NA,TRBJ1-6,few,TGTGCCAGCAGCCCCCAACCAAATTCACCCCTCCACTTT,CASSPQPNSPLHF
TRBV9,NA,TRBJ1-1,NA,TGTGCCAGCAGCCCCCGTCGGGGGAATTTGAACACTGAAGCTTTCTTT,CASSPRRGNLNTEAFF
TRBV11-2,NA,TRBJ2-1,NA,TGTGCCAGCAGCTTAGACCCCCAAACGGAGCAGTTCTTC,CASSLDPQTEQFF
TRBV9,NA,TRBJ1-4,once,TGTGCCAGCAGCGTAGAACAGATTAATGAAAAACTGTTTTTT,CASSVEQINEKLFF
TRBV5-1,NA,TRBJ1-1,NA,TGCGCCAGCACCTTAACAGGATTCACTGAAGCTTTCTTT,CASTLTGFTEAFF